The text below deals with one TCR beta chain. Its specificity is not known. This record belongs to a study of cytomegalovirus exposure and HLA in healthy donors. Broader study findings: In vitro data verified three CMV-associated chains as specific for CMV antigens. The tendency of first-cohort TCR clusters to co-occur in the 130 or so validation repertoires was identified by a subsequent analysis. It was 164 TCR beta chains that were listed as cytomegalovirus-associated.

Germline V gives CDR1 SQVTM, CDR2 ANQGSEA. V shed 0 bases, J shed 9 bases, and the junction held 10 bases outside the gene matches. CDR3 length equals 15 residues. From the roughly 120-subject validation cohort, which was separate from the roughly 670-subject first cohort, the donors were drawn. Sequenced by immunoSEQ multiplex PCR; TCRdb stores in-frame clones only, minus some. The table lists 150,000 to 250,000 clones, more than 65% of them singletons. The chain has TRBV29-1 and TRBJ2-1; 8 bases fit TRBD2. Material for sequencing was PBMCs. The TCR sequence derives from a woman aged 25 to 39 in good health and CMV-seropositive. In nucleotides, the CDR3 is TGCAGCGTTGAAGAGACCAGGGGACTAGTTCTTGAGCAGTTCTTC. Translation gives CSVEETRGLVLEQFF.